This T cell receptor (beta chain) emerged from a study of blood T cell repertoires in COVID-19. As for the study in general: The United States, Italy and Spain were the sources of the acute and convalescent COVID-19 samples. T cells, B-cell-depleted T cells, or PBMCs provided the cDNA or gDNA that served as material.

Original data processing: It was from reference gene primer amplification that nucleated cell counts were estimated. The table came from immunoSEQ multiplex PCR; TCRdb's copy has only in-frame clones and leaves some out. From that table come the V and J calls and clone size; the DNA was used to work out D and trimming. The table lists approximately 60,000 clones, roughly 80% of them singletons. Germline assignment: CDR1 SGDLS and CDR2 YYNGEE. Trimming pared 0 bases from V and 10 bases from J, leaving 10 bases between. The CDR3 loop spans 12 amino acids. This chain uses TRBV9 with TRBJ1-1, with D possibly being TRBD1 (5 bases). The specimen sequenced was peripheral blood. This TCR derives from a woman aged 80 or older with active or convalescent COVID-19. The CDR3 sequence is CASSVAEGRAFF. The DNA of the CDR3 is TGTGCCAGCAGCGTAGCGGAGGGGCGAGCTTTCTTT.